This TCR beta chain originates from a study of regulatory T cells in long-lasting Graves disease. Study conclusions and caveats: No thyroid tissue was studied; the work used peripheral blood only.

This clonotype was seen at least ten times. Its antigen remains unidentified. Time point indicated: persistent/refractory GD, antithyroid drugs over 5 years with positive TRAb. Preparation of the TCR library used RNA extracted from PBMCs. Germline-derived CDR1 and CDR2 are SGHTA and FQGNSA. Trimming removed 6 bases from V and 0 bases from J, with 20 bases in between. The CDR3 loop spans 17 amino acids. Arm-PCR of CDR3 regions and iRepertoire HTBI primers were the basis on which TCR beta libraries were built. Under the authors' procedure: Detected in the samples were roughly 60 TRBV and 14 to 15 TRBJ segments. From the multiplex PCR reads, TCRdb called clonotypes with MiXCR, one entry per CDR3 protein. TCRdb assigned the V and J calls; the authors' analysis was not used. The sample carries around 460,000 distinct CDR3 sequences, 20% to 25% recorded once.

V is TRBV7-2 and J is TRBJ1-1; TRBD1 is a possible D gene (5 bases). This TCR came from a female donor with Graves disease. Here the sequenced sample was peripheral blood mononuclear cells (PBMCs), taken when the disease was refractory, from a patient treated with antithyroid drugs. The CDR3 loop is CASSRRGDSLMNTEAFF. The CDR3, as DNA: TGTGCCAGCAGTCGTAGGGGAGACAGCCTCATGAACACTGAAGCTTTCTTT.